The TCR beta chain described here comes from a study of technical replicates of blood from several donors. Assay: immunoSEQ multiplex PCR; the TCRdb copy retains only in-frame clones and omits some. The sample consists of fewer than 85,000 clones, 90% to 95% of them appearing once. V shed 1 base and J 10 bases; nucleotides not matched to a gene: 6. Germline V CDR1 and CDR2: SGHKS, YYEKEE (reference sequence). This CDR3 region has 15 residues. The receptor comes from a human donor in good health. Some clones in this sample may be carry-over from other donors' samples. The sample comprised PBMCs. The gene calls are TRBV5-5 and TRBJ1-6, with 9 bases identical to TRBD1. The DNA of the CDR3 is TGTGCCAGCAGCTTGCCGACAGGGGGTAAGTCACCCCTCCACTTT. Encoded protein: CASSLPTGGKSPLHF.